This T cell receptor beta chain appears in the sequencing data of a study of blood T cell repertoires in COVID-19. As for the study in general: Samples representing acute and convalescent COVID-19 were sourced from the United States, Italy and Spain. Sources were T cells, B-cell-depleted T cells, or PBMCs; the material itself was cDNA or gDNA.

Profiling relied on immunoSEQ multiplex PCR, and the TCRdb table lists in-frame clones only, not all of them. The data show approximately 300,000 clones, roughly 87% seen once. The sample taken for sequencing was peripheral blood. This clonotype was obtained from a woman aged 45-65 years who had recovered from COVID-19.

The CDR3 spells CATSDNPRGHNEQFF. DNA of the CDR3: TGTGCCACCAGTGACAATCCGCGGGGCCACAATGAGCAGTTCTTC. The chain couples TRBV24-1 to TRBJ2-1; D is perhaps TRBD2 (6 bases). This CDR3 contains 15 residues. Germline lookup yields CDR1 KGHDR and CDR2 SFDVKD. Trimming took off 4 bases at V and 5 bases at J, with 14 bases between the two ends.